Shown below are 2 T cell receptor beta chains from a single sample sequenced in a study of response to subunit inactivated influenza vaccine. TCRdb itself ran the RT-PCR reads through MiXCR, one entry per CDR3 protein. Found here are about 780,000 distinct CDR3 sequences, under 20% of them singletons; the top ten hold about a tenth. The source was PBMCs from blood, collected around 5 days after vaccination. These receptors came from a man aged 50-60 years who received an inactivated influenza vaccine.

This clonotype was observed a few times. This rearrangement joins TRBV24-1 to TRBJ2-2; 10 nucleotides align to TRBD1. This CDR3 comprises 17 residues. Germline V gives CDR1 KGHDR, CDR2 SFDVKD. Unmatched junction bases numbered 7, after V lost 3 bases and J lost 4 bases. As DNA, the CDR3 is TGTGCCACCAGTGATGGACCGGGACAGGGGATCACCGGGGAGCTGTTTTTT. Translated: CATSDGPGQGITGELFF.

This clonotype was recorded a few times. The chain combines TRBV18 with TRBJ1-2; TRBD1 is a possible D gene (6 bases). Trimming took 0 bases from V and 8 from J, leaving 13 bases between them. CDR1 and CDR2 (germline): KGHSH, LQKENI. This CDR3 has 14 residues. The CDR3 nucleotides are TGTGCCAGCTCACCACCGGGGGCCTTTTTCGGCTACACCTTC. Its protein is CASSPPGAFFGYTF.